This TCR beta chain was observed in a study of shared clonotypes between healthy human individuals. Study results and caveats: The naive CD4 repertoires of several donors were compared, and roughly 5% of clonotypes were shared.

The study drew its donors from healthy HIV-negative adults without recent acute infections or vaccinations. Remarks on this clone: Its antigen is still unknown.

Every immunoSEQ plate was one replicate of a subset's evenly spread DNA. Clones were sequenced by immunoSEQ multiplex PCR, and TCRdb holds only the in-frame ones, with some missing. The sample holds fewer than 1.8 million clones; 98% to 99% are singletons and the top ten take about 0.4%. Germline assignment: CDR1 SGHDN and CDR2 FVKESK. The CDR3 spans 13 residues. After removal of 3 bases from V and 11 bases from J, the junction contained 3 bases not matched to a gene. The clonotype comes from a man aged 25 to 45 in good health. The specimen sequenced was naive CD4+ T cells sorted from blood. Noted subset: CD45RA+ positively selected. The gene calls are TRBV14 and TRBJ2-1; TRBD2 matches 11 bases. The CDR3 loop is CASSQGLAEKQFF. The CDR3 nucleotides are TGTGCCAGCAGCCAGGGACTAGCGGAAAAGCAGTTCTTC.